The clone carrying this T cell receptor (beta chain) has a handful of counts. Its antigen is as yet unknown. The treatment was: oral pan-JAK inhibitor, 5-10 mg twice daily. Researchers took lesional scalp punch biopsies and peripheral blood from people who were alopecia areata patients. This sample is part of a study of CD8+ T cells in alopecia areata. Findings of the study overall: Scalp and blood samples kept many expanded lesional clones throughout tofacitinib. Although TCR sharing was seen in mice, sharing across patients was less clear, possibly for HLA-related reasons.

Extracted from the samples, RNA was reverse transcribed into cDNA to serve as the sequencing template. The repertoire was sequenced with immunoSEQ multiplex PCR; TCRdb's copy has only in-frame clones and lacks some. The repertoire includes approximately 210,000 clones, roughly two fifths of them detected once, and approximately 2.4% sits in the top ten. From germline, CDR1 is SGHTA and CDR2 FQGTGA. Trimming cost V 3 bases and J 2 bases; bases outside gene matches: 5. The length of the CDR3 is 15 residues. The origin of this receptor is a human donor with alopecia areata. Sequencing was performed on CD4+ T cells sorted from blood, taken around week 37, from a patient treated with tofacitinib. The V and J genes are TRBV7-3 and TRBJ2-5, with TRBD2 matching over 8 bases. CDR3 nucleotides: TGTGCCAGCAGCTTTCTTAGCGGGAAACAAGAGACCCAGTACTTC. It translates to CASSFLSGKQETQYF.